These T cell receptor beta chains were read from a single sample in a study of blood T cells in healthy people across ages. TCRdb redid the calling of the 5' RACE reads with MiXCR, one entry per CDR3 protein. Among about 930,000 distinct CDR3 sequences listed, roughly 29% were seen once. These data were also reused for a study on T cells of mothers and their children.

Sequenced material: blood. The receptors here all came from a woman between 40 and 55 years old in good health. Both conserved end residues are part of each CDR3. Fields, in order: clone size, J gene, D gene, V gene, CDR3 DNA, CDR3 protein. A D gene is named only where the DNA matches it firmly. For some rows the clone size is stated as once, few or many, or as a class when expanded; others skip it.

few | TRBJ1-1 | . | TRBV21-1 | TGTGCCAGCACCCCCGGGACAACGAACACTGAAGCTTTCTTT | CASTPGTTNTEAFF
once | TRBJ1-2 | . | TRBV6-6 | TGTGCCAGCAGTTACTTGGTCGGGGGGCAGAACTATGGCTACACCTTC | CASSYLVGGQNYGYTF
few | TRBJ1-5 | . | TRBV6-2/TRBV6-3 | TGTGCCAGCAGGATCCGGGGAAAGTACAATCAGCCCCAGCATTTT | CASRIRGKYNQPQHF
many | TRBJ2-3 | . | TRBV24-1 | TGTGCCACCAGTGATTCCTATACGCAGTATTTT | CATSDSYTQYF
few | TRBJ2-3 | . | TRBV7-8 | TGTGCCAGCAGACCTGGGACTGATCAGTTGGGGCAGTATTTT | CASRPGTDQLGQYF
many | TRBJ2-1 | TRBD2 | TRBV28 | TGTGCCAGCAATCCCCGGGGGGGCATAAATGAGCAGTTCTTC | CASNPRGGINEQFF
few | TRBJ2-7 | TRBD1 | TRBV7-2 | TGTGCCAGCAGCTTAGCGGGACAGGGGATTAGGGACGAGCAGTACTTC | CASSLAGQGIRDEQYF
few | TRBJ2-6 | . | TRBV7-2 | TGTGCCAGCAGCTTACTACCTAGCTCTGGGGCCAACGTCCTGACTTTC | CASSLLPSSGANVLTF
. | TRBJ2-1 | . | TRBV20-1 | TGCAGTGCTAGCGCCTTCGACTACAATGAGCAGTTCTTC | CSASAFDYNEQFF
many | TRBJ1-1 | . | TRBV20-1 | TGCAGTGCTAGTTCCGGGAACACTGAAGCTTTCTTT | CSASSGNTEAFF
. | TRBJ1-1 | TRBD1 | TRBV29-1 | TGCAGCGTTGAGACGACAGGGGGGACTGAAGCTTTCTTT | CSVETTGGTEAFF
. | TRBJ2-3 | TRBD2 | TRBV27 | TGTGCCAGCAGTTGGAAGCGGGGGGCCACAGATACGCAGTATTTT | CASSWKRGATDTQYF
few | TRBJ1-5 | . | TRBV5-5 | TGTGCCAGCAGCTTCCGACCCGATCAGCCCCAGCATTTT | CASSFRPDQPQHF
. | TRBJ1-1 | TRBD1 | TRBV7-2 | TGTGCCAGCAGCTTGTCGCAGGGGGTGGTGGAAGCTTTCTTT | CASSLSQGVVEAFF
many | TRBJ2-3 | . | TRBV6-1 | TGTGCCAGCAGTGAAGCCGCGGCAGGCGCCTACTCACGGCAGTATTTT | CASSEAAAGAYSRQYF
. | TRBJ1-2 | . | TRBV28 | TGTGCCAGCAGTTCCTCCGGCGAGAACTATGGCTACACCTTC | CASSSSGENYGYTF
few | TRBJ1-6 | . | TRBV4-3 | TGCGCCAGCAGCCAAGTAGAGGGCAGCTCCTATAATTCACCCCTCCACTTT | CASSQVEGSSYNSPLHF
. | TRBJ1-1 | TRBD1 | TRBV5-1 | TGCGCCAGCAGAAACAACAGGGGGCCAGCTTCTGAAGCTTTCTTT | CASRNNRGPASEAFF
many | TRBJ2-1 | . | TRBV7-3 | TGTGCCAGCAGCCCGAACCCTAGCTCCTACAATGAGCAGTTCTTC | CASSPNPSSYNEQFF
many | TRBJ1-1 | TRBD1 | TRBV5-1 | TGCGCCAGCAGCTTGGGACAGGGGTACACTGAAGCTTTCTTT | CASSLGQGYTEAFF
many | TRBJ2-7 | TRBD1 | TRBV27 | TGTGCCAGCAGTTTATCGTCCCCCTGGACAGGGGGCATGTACGAGCAGTACTTC | CASSLSSPWTGGMYEQYF
many | TRBJ2-1 | . | TRBV9 | TGTGCCAGTGGTGTGGGGGGCTTCTACAATGAGCAGTTCTTC | CASGVGGFYNEQFF
. | TRBJ1-6 | TRBD1 | TRBV25-1 | TGTGCCAGCACCCGACAGGGGGCTTATTCACCCCTCCACTTT | CASTRQGAYSPLHF
. | TRBJ2-3 | TRBD2 | TRBV29-1 | TGCCGCGTTATCGTAGCGGGGGGCCGTGATACGCAGTATTTT | CRVIVAGGRDTQYF
. | TRBJ2-3 | . | TRBV12-3/TRBV12-4 | TGTGCCAGCAGCCCCCGGTCGGGGGTCACAGATACCCAGTATTTT | CASSPRSGVTDTQYF
. | TRBJ2-5 | . | TRBV12-3/TRBV12-4 | TGTGCCAGCAAAGGAGGGTTTTCTGAGACCCAGTACTTC | CASKGGFSETQYF
. | TRBJ1-1 | TRBD1 | TRBV20-1 | TGCAGTGCTAGGGAAGGGGGCGCGGTCGCTGAAGCTTTCTTT | CSAREGGAVAEAFF